The sample holds many counts of the clone carrying this TCR beta chain. Its antigen is still unknown. This record comes from a study of spatial heterogeneity in lung cancer. Study-level background: A unique TCR and UMI combination showed up more than ten times in raw reads, on average.

Sample time point: sample taken at primary tumor resection. Sequencing was performed on whole RNA extracted from tumor and nontumor lung tissue, or from frozen PBMC, and the material was left unsorted. Donors were under 90 untreated early-stage non-small cell lung cancer patients. Study-level points and caveats: Ubiquitous expanded tumor TCRs were seen in blood more at resection than at follow-up.

V was trimmed by 3 bases and J by 4 bases, leaving 14 bases between them. Germline CDR1 LGHNT, CDR2 FRNRAP. The CDR3 consists of 15 residues. TCRdb re-derived calls from the 5' RACE reads in MiXCR, one entry per CDR3 protein. Of 35,000 to 45,000 distinct CDR3 sequences listed, approximately 5.2% were seen once; the top ten hold approximately 24%. The chain uses TRBV12-5 and TRBJ2-3, with D perhaps being TRBD1 or TRBD2 (5 bases each). The sequence was collected from a female donor with early-stage non-small cell lung cancer. This specimen was PBMCs, taken at surgery. As DNA, the CDR3 is TGTGCTAGTGGTTTCGGGGCCACGGGCCCAGATACGCAGTATTTT. Translation gives CASGFGATGPDTQYF.